The T cell receptor (beta chain) described here comes from a study of metastatic and nonmetastatic thyroid tumors. Study in general: Across blood and tumor or nodule tissue, repertoires from malignant and benign thyroid patients were compared with one another. Broader study findings: Malignant thyroid tumors reportedly had TCR beta diversity that was significantly higher than in benign nodules, in blood and tumor.

In its sample, this clone was seen many times. Its target is unknown. No treatment of any kind had been given to any patient before thyroid surgery. After removal of 0 bases from V and 1 base from J, the junction contained 8 bases not matched to a gene. CDR3 length: 18 residues. Germline-derived CDR1 and CDR2 are MGHRA and YSYEKL. In the authors' workflow: Across clinicopathological groups, CDR3 differences served as the basis for building a distant-metastasis classifier for papillary thyroid cancer. TCRdb re-called the PCR reads through MiXCR. V and J calls and clone size were set by TCRdb, not the authors. The sample has 85,000 to 100,000 clones; approximately 12% are singletons.

The sequence came from a female donor with papillary thyroid cancer or a benign thyroid nodule (not recorded which). Some clones in this sample may be carry-over from other donors' samples. The sample was blood. V gene TRBV4-1 combines with J gene TRBJ2-1, with TRBD1 matching over 8 bases. The CDR3 region has the DNA TGCGCCAGCAGCCAAGAAGGGGGCGGACAGGGTTCCTACAATGAGCAGTTCTTC. Amino acids: CASSQEGGGQGSYNEQFF.